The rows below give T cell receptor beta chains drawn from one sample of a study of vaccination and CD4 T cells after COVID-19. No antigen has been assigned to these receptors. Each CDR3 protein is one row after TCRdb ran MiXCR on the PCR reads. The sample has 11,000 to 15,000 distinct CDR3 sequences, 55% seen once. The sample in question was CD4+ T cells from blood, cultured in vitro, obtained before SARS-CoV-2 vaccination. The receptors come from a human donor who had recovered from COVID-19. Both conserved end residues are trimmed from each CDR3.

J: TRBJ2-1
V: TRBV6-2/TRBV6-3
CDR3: ASSKEVPSYNEQF

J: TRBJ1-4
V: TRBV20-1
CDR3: SATSDRATNEKLF

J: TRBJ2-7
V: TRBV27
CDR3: ASSVGGDYFYEQY

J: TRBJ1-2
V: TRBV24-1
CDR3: ATSSGPRGGYT

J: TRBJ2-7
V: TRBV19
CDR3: ASSVERGAREQY

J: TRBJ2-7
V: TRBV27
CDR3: ASSPGTSGYEQY

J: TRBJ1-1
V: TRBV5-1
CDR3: ASSSGTGQMNTEAF

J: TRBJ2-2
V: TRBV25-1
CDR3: ATTDDTGELF

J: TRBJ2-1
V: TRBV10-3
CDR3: ATTGLAGGGNEQF

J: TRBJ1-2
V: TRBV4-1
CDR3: ASSQSYTGTADGYT

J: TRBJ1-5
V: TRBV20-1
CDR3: SAGQGASNQPQH

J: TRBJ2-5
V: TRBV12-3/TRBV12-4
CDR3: ASSLTEGETQY

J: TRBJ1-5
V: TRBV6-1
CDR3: ASSVQGGARQPQH

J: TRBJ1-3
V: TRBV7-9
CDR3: ASSLGPASSGNTIY

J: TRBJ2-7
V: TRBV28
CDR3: ASCHLRGDRPYEQY

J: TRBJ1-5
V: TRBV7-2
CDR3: ASSSPDWAPDQPQH

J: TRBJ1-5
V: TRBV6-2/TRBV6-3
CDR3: ASSLRLNNQPQH

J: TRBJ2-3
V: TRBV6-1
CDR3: ASGSRASGGVDTQY

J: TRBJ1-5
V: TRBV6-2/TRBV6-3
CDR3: ASSRGSSNQPQH

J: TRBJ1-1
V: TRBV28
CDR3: ASNLQGVDTEAF

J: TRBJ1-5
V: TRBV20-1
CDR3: SASRDTNQPQH

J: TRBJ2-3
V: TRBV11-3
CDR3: ASSPRTSGSVDTQY

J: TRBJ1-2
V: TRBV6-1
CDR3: ASSDSFGTRRGYT

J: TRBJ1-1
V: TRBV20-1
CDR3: SARRGGAAEAF

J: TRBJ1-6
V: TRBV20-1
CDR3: SGRGSYNSPLH

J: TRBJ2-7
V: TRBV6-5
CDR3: ASSYSSMGGYEQY

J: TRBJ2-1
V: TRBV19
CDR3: ASSEGPYNEQF

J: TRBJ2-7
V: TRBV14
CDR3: ASSQGGRGATYEQY

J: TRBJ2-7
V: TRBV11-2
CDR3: ASSSRLAGASYEQY

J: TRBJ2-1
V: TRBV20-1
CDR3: SAPRPFSGGGRYNEQF

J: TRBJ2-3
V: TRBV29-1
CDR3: SVAGQFVDTQY

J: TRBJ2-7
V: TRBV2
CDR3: ASKMERDNSYEQY

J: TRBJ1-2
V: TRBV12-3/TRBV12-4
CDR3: ASSLGEGSSYT

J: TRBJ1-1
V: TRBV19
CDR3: ASSIGRGETEAF

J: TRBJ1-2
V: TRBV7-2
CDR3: ASTQGSYGYT

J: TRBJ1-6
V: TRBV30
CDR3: AWRGRTGNSPLH

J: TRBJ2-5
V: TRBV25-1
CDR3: ASSDFTGTDQETQY

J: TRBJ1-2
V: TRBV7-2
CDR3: ASTADSVNGYT

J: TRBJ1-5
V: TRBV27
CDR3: ASSPLDRNNQPQH

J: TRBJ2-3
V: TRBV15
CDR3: ATSRGLAGGEADTQY

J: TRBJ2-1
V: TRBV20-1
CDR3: SASPRGRDEQF

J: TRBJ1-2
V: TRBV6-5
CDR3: ASSYSGTGSDYGYT

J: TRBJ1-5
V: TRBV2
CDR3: ASSEATGAGNQPQH

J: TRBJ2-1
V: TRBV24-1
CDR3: ATSDLTRGPEQF

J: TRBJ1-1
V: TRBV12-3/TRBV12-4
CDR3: ASSLRGEAF

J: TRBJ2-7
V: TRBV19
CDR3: ASSMGGSSDEQY

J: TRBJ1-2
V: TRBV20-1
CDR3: SARHGSNYGYT

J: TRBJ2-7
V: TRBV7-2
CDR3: ASSFRRAYEQY

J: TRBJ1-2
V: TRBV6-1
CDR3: ASSEERGQNYGYT

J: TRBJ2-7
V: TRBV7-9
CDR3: ASSFAPVGAAYEQY

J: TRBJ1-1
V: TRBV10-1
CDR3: ALPSDRAVGSEAF

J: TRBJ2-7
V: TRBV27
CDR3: ASKRQGPHEQY

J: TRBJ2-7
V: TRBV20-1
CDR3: SAGSGRGYEQY

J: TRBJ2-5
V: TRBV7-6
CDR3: ASSSTYQETQY

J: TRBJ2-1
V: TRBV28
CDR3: ASRTEYNEQF

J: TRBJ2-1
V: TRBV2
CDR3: ASSGGGRNEQF

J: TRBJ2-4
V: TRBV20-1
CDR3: SARDGRLASFRNIQY

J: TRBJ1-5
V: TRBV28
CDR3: ASSPTRNYSNQPQH